Listed below are T cell receptor beta chains from one sample, sequenced in a study of cytomegalovirus exposure and HLA in healthy donors. The table came from immunoSEQ multiplex PCR; TCRdb's copy has only in-frame clones and leaves some out. The data show about 170,000 clones, nearly 80% seen once. Input material: PBMCs. The receptor source for this set is a woman in her forties or fifties in good health and CMV-seropositive. CDR3s include the opening cysteine and the closing phenylalanine or tryptophan. D genes are given only for firm matches.

d_call v_call cdr3_aa
NA TRBV4-2 CASSQDGSYGYTF
NA TRBV4-2 CASSQDQRVETQYF
TRBD2 TRBV6-5 CASSYARLADNEQFF
NA TRBV9 CASSVGSPGLGRETQYF
TRBD1 TRBV11-2 CASSLGPGGASGYGYTF
TRBD1 TRBV10-3 CAISPQTGAPYEQYF
NA TRBV15 CATSRAADTQYF
NA TRBV4-1 CASSQEGVGGGMEKLFF
NA TRBV19 CASNFQGIDNQPQHF
NA TRBV19 CAPRGTGGDYGYTF
NA TRBV12-5 CASGLHSYEQYF
TRBD2 TRBV7-8 CASSPLGLAGTYNEQFF
NA TRBV21-1 CASSKVGQFFSYEQYF
TRBD2 TRBV6-5 CASKKFREGLYEQYF
NA TRBV5-1 CASSLLQGPGANVLTF
NA TRBV6-1 CASSEVFFHRGRRDEQYF
TRBD1 TRBV4-3 CASSARPSGQGYGELFF
NA TRBV13 CASKSGTGELFF
TRBD1 TRBV4-1 CASSQDDRGIYNEQFF
NA TRBV7-9 CAGGRPNTGELFF
TRBD2 TRBV19 CASRTSGSYNEQFF
TRBD1 TRBV11-2 CASSFSATGGASDEQYF
NA TRBV27 CASSVQGTDTQYF